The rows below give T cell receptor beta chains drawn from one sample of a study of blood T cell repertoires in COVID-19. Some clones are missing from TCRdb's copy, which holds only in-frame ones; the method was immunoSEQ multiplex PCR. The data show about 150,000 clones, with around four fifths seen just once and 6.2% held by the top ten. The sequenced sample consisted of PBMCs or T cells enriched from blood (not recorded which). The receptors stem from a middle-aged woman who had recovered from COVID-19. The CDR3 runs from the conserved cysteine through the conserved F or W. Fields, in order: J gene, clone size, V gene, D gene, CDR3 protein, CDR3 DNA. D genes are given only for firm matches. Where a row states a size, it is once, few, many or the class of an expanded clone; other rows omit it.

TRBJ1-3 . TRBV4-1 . CASSQDQSRAGFVVFGNTIYF TGCGCCAGCAGCCAAGACCAGTCAAGGGCAGGGTTTGTGGTATTTGGAAACACCATATATTTT
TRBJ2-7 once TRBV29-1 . CSVVTDVYEQYF TGCAGCGTTGTGACAGATGTTTACGAGCAGTACTTC
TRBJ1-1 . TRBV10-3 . CAISDSEEVTEAFF TGTGCCATCAGTGACTCGGAGGAGGTCACTGAAGCTTTCTTT
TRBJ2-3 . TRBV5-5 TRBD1 CASSRGGTGFRDGTQYF TGTGCCAGCAGCAGGGGCGGGACAGGGTTTCGTGATGGTACGCAGTATTTT
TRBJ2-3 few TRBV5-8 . CASSKAKWADTQYF TGTGCCAGCAGTAAAGCGAAATGGGCAGATACGCAGTATTTT
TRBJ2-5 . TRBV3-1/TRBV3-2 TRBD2 CASSQDWERGGLGTQYF TGTGCCAGCAGCCAAGATTGGGAGCGGGGGGGCCTTGGGACCCAGTACTTC
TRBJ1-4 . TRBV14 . CASSQVVGGKLFF TGTGCCAGCAGCCAAGTCGTAGGGGGTAAACTGTTTTTT
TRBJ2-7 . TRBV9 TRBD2 CASSGTSGGFSHYEQYF TGTGCCAGCAGCGGGACTAGCGGGGGGTTTAGCCACTACGAGCAGTACTTC
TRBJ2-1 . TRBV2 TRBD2 CASNPTSGSSEQFF TGTGCCAGCAACCCGACTAGCGGGAGCAGTGAGCAGTTCTTC
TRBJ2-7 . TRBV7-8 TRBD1 CASSLPGQTEGVYEQYF TGTGCCAGCAGCCTTCCGGGACAGACCGAGGGGGTTTACGAGCAGTACTTC
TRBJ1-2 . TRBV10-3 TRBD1 CAISSTGDVYGYTF TGTGCCATCAGTTCGACAGGGGATGTCTATGGCTACACCTTC
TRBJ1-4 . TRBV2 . CASRYPADEKLFF TGTGCCAGCAGATATCCAGCGGATGAAAAACTGTTTTTT
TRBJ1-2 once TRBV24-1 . CATSDSDSNYGYTF TGTGCCACCAGTGACTCTGACAGCAACTATGGCTACACCTTC
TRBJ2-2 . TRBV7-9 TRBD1 CASSITGDLSTGELFF TGTGCCAGCAGCATAACAGGGGATCTAAGCACCGGGGAGCTGTTTTTT
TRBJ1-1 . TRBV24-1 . CATSDLRGKKNTEAFF TGTGCCACCAGTGATTTGCGGGGGAAAAAGAACACTGAAGCTTTCTTT
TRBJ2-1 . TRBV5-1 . CASSLAGNSLNEQFF TGCGCCAGCAGCTTGGCCGGGAACAGCCTAAATGAGCAGTTCTTC
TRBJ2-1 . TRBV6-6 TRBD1 CASSYQGDNEQFF TGTGCCAGCAGTTACCAGGGGGACAATGAGCAGTTCTTC
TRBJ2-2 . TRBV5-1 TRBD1 CASSFRTGGNTGELFF TGCGCCAGCAGCTTCCGGACAGGGGGCAACACCGGGGAGCTGTTTTTT
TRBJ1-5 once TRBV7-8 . CASSPFPNQPQHF TGTGCCAGCAGCCCATTCCCAAATCAGCCCCAGCATTTT
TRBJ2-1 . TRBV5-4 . CASSLNRNNEQFF TGTGCCAGCAGCTTGAATAGAAACAATGAGCAGTTCTTC
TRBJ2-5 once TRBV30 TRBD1 CAWRDRGFGETQYF TGTGCCTGGAGGGACAGGGGTTTTGGAGAGACCCAGTACTTC
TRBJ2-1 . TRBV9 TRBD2 CASSVGLASYNEQFF TGTGCCAGCAGCGTCGGACTAGCGTCCTACAATGAGCAGTTCTTC
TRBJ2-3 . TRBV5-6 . CASVGGPADTQYF TGTGCCAGCGTGGGGGGGCCGGCAGATACGCAGTATTTT
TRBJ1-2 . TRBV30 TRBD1 CAWSVLRDRALGGAGYTF TGTGCCTGGAGTGTATTGAGGGACAGGGCCCTCGGAGGGGCTGGCTACACCTTC
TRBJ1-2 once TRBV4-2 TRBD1 CASSQDLQGAGGYTF TGTGCCAGCAGCCAAGATTTACAGGGGGCCGGTGGCTACACCTTC
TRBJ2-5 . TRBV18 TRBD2 CASSLAGAETQYF TGTGCCAGCTCGCTAGCGGGAGCAGAGACCCAGTACTTC
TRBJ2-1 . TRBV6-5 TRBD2 CASSVRGVSYNEQFF TGTGCCAGCAGCGTACGGGGGGTCTCCTACAATGAGCAGTTCTTC
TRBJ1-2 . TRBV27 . CASGKGFGYTF TGTGCCAGCGGCAAGGGGTTTGGCTACACCTTC
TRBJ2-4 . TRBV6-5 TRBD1 CASSRDSKNIQYF TGTGCCAGCAGTCGGGACAGCAAAAACATTCAGTACTTC
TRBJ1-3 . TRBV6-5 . CASSQGYSGNTIYF TGTGCCAGCAGTCAGGGCTACTCTGGAAACACCATATATTTT
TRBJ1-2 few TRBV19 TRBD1 CASSWSAGGHYGYTF TGTGCCAGTAGTTGGTCGGCAGGGGGCCACTATGGCTACACCTTC
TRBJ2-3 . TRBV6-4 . CASSDRADGTDTQYF TGTGCCAGCAGTGACCGAGCGGATGGCACAGATACGCAGTATTTT
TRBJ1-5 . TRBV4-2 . CASSQAPQGADHIGNQPQHF TGTGCCAGCAGCCAAGCCCCACAGGGCGCGGATCATATTGGCAATCAGCCCCAGCATTTT
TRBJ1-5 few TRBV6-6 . CASSRNRDGSNQPQHF TGTGCCAGCAGTCGAAACAGGGACGGAAGCAATCAGCCCCAGCATTTT
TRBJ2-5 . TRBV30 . CAWSQFRQAQYF TGTGCCTGGAGTCAATTTAGACAGGCCCAGTACTTC
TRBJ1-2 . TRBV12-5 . CASGPSGAGPNYGYTF TGTGCTAGTGGCCCATCTGGGGCAGGTCCTAACTATGGCTACACCTTC
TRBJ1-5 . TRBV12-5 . CASGLEGVSNQPQHF TGTGCTAGTGGTTTAGAAGGGGTTAGCAATCAGCCCCAGCATTTT
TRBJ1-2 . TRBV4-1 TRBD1 CASSQSDRDRTNYGYTF TGCGCCAGCAGCCAATCGGACAGGGATAGAACTAACTATGGCTACACCTTC
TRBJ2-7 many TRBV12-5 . CASGINREHEQYF TGTGCTAGTGGAATAAACAGGGAGCACGAGCAGTACTTC
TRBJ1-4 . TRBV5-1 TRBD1 CASSLRTGESEKLFF TGCGCCAGCAGCCTTCGAACAGGGGAGTCCGAAAAACTGTTTTTT
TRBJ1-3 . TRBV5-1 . CATSTDDGNTIYF TGCGCCACCTCGACAGACGATGGAAACACCATATATTTT
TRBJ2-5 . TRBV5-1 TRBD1 CASSTGTESIRETQYF TGCGCCAGCAGCACCGGGACAGAGTCGATCAGGGAGACCCAGTACTTC
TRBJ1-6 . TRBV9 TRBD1 CASSHRGDSNSPLHF TGTGCCAGCAGCCACCGTGGGGACAGTAATTCACCCCTCCACTTT
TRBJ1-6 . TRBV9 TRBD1 CASSVGQGNSPLHF TGTGCCAGCAGCGTAGGACAGGGAAATTCACCCCTCCACTTT
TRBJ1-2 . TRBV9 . CASSVGSANYGYTF TGTGCCAGCAGCGTAGGGTCAGCTAACTATGGCTACACCTTC
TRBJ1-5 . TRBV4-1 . CASSTRQNSNQPQHF TGCGCCAGCAGTACTCGACAGAATAGCAATCAGCCCCAGCATTTT
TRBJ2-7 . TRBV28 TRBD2 CASAGRGVMGDEQYF TGTGCCAGTGCGGGGAGGGGAGTTATGGGGGACGAGCAGTACTTC
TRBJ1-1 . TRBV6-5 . CASTERRGSGTEAFF TGTGCCAGCACCGAAAGGAGGGGATCGGGCACTGAAGCTTTCTTT
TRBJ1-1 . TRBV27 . CASSPAPQFGGTEAFF TGTGCCAGCAGTCCCGCACCCCAGTTTGGAGGGACTGAAGCTTTCTTT
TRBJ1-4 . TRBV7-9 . CASSLLGQNNEKLFF TGTGCCAGCAGCTTACTGGGGCAGAATAATGAAAAACTGTTTTTT